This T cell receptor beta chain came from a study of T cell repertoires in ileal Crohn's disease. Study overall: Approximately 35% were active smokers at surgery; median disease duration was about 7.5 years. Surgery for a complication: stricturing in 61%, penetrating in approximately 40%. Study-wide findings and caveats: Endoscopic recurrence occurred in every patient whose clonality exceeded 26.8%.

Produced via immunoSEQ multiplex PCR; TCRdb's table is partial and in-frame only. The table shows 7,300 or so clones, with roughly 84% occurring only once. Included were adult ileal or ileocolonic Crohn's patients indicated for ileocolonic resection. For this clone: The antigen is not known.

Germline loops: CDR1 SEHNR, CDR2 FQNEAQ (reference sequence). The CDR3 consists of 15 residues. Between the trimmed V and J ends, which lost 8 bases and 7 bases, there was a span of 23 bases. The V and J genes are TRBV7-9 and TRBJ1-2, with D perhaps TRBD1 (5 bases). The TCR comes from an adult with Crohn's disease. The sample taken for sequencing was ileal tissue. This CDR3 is CASSPQGLTMAGYTF. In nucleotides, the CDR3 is TGTGCCAGCTCACCCCAGGGACTGACTATGGCTGGCTACACCTTC.